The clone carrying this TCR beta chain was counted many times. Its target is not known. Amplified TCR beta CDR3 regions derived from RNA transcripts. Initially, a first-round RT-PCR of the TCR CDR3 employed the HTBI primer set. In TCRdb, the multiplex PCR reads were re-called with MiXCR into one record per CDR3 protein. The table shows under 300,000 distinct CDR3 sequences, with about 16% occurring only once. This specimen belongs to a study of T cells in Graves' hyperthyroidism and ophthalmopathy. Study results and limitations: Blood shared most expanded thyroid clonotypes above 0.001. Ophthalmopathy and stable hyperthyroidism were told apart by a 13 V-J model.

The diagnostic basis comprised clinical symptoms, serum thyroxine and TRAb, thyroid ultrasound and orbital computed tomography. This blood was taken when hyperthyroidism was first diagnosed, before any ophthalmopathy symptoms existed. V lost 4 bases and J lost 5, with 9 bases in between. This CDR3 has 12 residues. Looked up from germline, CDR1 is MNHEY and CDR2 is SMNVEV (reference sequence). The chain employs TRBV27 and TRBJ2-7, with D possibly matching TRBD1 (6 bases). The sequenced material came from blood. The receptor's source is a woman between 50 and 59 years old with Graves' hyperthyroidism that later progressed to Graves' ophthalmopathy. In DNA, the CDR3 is TGTGCCAGCAGTTATAGACAGGACGAGCAGTACTTC. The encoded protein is CASSYRQDEQYF.